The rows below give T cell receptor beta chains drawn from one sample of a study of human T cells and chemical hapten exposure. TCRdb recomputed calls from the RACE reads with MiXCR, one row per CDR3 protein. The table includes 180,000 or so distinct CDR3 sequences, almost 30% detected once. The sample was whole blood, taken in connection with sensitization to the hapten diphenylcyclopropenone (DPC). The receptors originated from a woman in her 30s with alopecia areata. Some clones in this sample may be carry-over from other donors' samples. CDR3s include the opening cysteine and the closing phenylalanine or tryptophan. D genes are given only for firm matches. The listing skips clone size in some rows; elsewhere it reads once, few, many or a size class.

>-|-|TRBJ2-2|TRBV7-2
TGTGCCAGCAACTCGGCCGGGGAGCTGTTTTTT
CASNSAGELFF
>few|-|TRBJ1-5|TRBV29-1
TGCAGCGTTAGGACCCAAGGGGAGCCCCAGCATTTT
CSVRTQGEPQHF
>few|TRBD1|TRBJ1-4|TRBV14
TGTGCCAGCAGCAGAACAGGGGGCGCGATTAATGAAAAACTGTTTTTT
CASSRTGGAINEKLFF
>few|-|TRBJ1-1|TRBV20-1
TGCAGTGCTCCCAGGGAGGGCTCGCGGAAGGCTTTCTTT
CSAPREGSRKAFF
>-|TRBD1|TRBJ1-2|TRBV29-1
TGCAGCGTTGATCGGACAGGGCAAGGCTACACCTTC
CSVDRTGQGYTF
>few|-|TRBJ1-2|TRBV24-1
TGTGCCACCAGTGATTCAACAATCCAGCATGGCTACACCTTC
CATSDSTIQHGYTF
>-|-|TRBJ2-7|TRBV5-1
TGCGCCAGCAGCTTGGGCCGGGCCTCTGGGAACGAGCAGTACTTC
CASSLGRASGNEQYF
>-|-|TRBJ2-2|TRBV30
TGTGCCTGGAATTCAGCCCCGGGGGAGCTGTTTTTT
CAWNSAPGELFF
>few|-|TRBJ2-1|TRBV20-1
TGCAGTGCTTACGAACTCTCTAACCTCTACAATGAGCAGTTCTTC
CSAYELSNLYNEQFF
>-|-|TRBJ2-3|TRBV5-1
TGCGCCAGCAGCATGTCCACAGATACGCAGTATTTT
CASSMSTDTQYF
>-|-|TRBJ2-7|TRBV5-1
TGCGCCAGCAGCTTTGAGGGGAGGTACGAGCAGTACTTC
CASSFEGRYEQYF
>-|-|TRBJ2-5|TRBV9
TGTGCCAGCAGCGCAGGACCGCTGGAGACCCAGTACTTC
CASSAGPLETQYF
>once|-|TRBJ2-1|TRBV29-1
TGCAGCCTCAGGTTGGCCCCTTCGAGCAATGAGCAGTTCTTC
CSLRLAPSSNEQFF
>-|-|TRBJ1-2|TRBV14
TGTGCCAGCAGCCTATCCGACAGAATCTATGGCTACACCTTC
CASSLSDRIYGYTF
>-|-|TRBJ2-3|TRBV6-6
TGTGCCAGCACAAGACTAGTTCCAGATACGCAGTATTTT
CASTRLVPDTQYF
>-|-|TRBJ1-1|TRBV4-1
TGCGCCAGCAGCCAAGATATGCGGGGTTTCACTGAAGCTTTCTTT
CASSQDMRGFTEAFF
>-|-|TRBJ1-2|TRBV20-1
TGCAGTGCTAGAGCAGGGGTGGACGGCTACACCTTC
CSARAGVDGYTF